Below, 27 T cell receptor beta chains from the same sample are listed, as sequenced in a study of T cell responses to AZD1222 COVID-19 vaccine. Some clones are missing from TCRdb's copy, which holds only in-frame ones; the method was immunoSEQ multiplex PCR. The data hold roughly 70,000 clones, with more than 75% observed a single time. Specimen: peripheral blood, collected 28 days after the second dose of the MenACWY control vaccine. Receptor source: an adult who received the MenACWY meningococcal vaccine as a control.

This chain links TRBV9 with TRBJ1-1; 7 bases map to TRBD1. V trimming: 0 bases; J trimming: 10 bases; junction bases outside the gene matches: 9. CDR3 length equals 14 residues. Germline V gene data show CDR1 as SGDLS and CDR2 as YYNGEE. CDR3 DNA: TGTGCCAGCAGCGTAGCACCCAGGGGGGGACCAGCTTTCTTT. Amino acid sequence: CASSVAPRGGPAFF.

The chain is built from TRBV4-2 and TRBJ1-5; 7 bases are a match to TRBD1. The CDR3 extends over 14 amino acids. J lost 3 bases, V lost 3 bases, and 2 bases had no gene match. In germline, CDR1 is LGHNA, CDR2 YNFKEQ. CDR3 loop: CASSQGQYNQPQHF. The CDR3 region has the DNA TGTGCCAGCAGCCAGGGACAGTACAATCAGCCCCAGCATTTT.

V usage is TRBV3-1 (or the pseudogene TRBV3-2) and J usage is TRBJ1-2; 8 nucleotides match TRBD1. Germline V lookup: CDR1 LGHDT, CDR2 YNNKEL (reference sequence). The V gene end was trimmed by 2 bases and the J gene end by 6 bases; junction bases not matched to a gene: 5. The CDR3 has 14 residues. CDR3 protein: CASSQTGGTNGYTF. CDR3 bases: TGTGCCAGCAGCCAAACAGGGGGTACGAATGGCTACACCTTC.

This clone occurred a few times. The rearrangement joins TRBV19 to TRBJ1-1; possibly TRBD1 for D (6 bases). V was cut by 7 bases and J by 0 bases, with 21 bases left in between. The germline V gene encodes CDR1 LNHDA and CDR2 SQIVND (reference sequence). The length of the CDR3 is 17 residues. The CDR3 is CASTSLRGATMNTEAFF. The CDR3 DNA sequence: TGTGCCAGTACCTCATTGAGGGGGGCTACCATGAACACTGAAGCTTTCTTT.

The chain joins TRBV20-1 to TRBJ2-1, with 7 bases identical to TRBD2. V was pared by 3 bases and J by 4 bases, with 9 bases of the junction left unmatched. The germline gives CDR1 DFQATT, CDR2 SNEGSKA (reference sequence). The CDR3 runs to 15 residues. CDR3 residues: CSASTRRRGYNEQFF. The CDR3 DNA reads TGCAGTGCTAGTACGAGGAGGCGGGGGTACAATGAGCAGTTCTTC.

The V gene is TRBV3-1 (or the pseudogene TRBV3-2), the J gene TRBJ1-2, with D maybe TRBD1 (6 bases). V was pared by 2 bases and J by 8 bases, with 15 bases between. Germline V gene lookup returns CDR1 LGHDT and CDR2 YNNKEL (reference sequence). The CDR3 totals 14 residues. The CDR3 sequence is CASSQRTASWGYTF. The CDR3 DNA sequence: TGTGCCAGCAGCCAACGGACAGCCTCGTGGGGCTACACCTTC.

V is TRBV7-8 and J is TRBJ1-1; D not certain. This CDR3 is built from 14 residues. Germline V gene data show CDR1 as SGHVS and CDR2 as FQNEAQ. V dropped 0 bases and J dropped 0 bases, with 5 bases sitting between them. CDR3 DNA: TGTGCCAGCAGCTTAGCGGAAGTGAACACTGAAGCTTTCTTT. Protein: CASSLAEVNTEAFF.

This rearrangement joins TRBV20-1 to TRBJ2-2, with 10 bases fitting TRBD2. Per the germline V gene, CDR1 is DFQATT and CDR2 is SNEGSKA (reference sequence). This CDR3 has 15 residues. V lost 3 bases, J lost 4 bases, and 5 bases stayed unmatched. Here the CDR3 reads CSASLASGGTGELFF. The CDR3 region has the DNA TGCAGTGCTAGTCTGGCTAGCGGGGGCACCGGGGAGCTGTTTTTT.

V and J are TRBV7-2 and TRBJ2-5; D remains unclear. From germline, CDR1 is SGHTA and CDR2 FQGNSA. The germline V and J ends were trimmed by 2 bases and 2 bases, with 6 bases remaining between them. This CDR3 region has 13 residues. CDR3 bases: TGTGCCAGCAGCTTACCCCTGCAAGAGACCCAGTACTTC. It is translated as CASSLPLQETQYF.

The CDR3 DNA reads as TGTGCCATCAGTGAAATCGGTCGGAGCTCTGGAAACACCATATATTTT. As protein: CAISEIGRSSGNTIYF. The chain is built from TRBV10-3 and TRBJ1-3; D is uncertain. The V end lost 3 bases, the J end lost 0 bases, and 12 bases lay between the germline ends. This CDR3 comprises 16 residues. Germline values: CDR1 ENHRY, CDR2 SYGVKD.

This clone was observed a few times. The gene calls are TRBV28 and TRBJ1-4; 8 bases line up with TRBD1. CDR1 and CDR2 from the germline V gene are MDHEN and SYDVKM. The length of the CDR3 is 16 residues. J lost 10 bases, V lost 1 base, and 11 bases had no gene match. The CDR3 nucleotides read TGTGCCAGCAGTTTATCCTTGGCAGGGGGCGTGTCAAAACTGTTTTTT. Protein: CASSLSLAGGVSKLFF. The full variable domain, its missing parts supplied by reference TRBV28 and TRBJ1-4, is DVKVTQSSRYLVKRTGEKVFLECVQDMDHENMFWYRQDPGLGLRLIYFSYDVKMKEKGDIPEGYSVSREKKERFSLILESASTNQTSMYLCASSLSLAGGVSKLFFGSGTQLSVL.

The chain employs TRBV11-2 and TRBJ2-3; D is possibly TRBD2 (6 bases). This CDR3 spans 14 amino acids. V shed 10 bases and J shed 1 base, with 15 bases lying between them. CDR1 and CDR2 (germline): SGHAT, FQNNGV. CDR3 DNA: TGTGCCAACCCCGGGACTCCATGCACAGATACGCAGTATTTT. It specifies CANPGTPCTDTQYF.

In regard to this clone: Different DNA sequences within this sample yield the same CDR3. CDR3 amino acids: CASSLLGYEQYF. The CDR3 nucleotides are TGTGCCAGCAGTTTATTAGGTTACGAGCAGTACTTC. The rearrangement links TRBV12-3 or TRBV12-4 to TRBJ2-7; no firm D call. Trimming left V 2 bases short and J 4 bases short, with 6 bases between. The CDR3 has 12 residues.

CDR3 nucleotide sequence: TGTGCCAGCAGTTTAGGGGCTAAAGTCGATGGCTACACCTTC. It encodes CASSLGAKVDGYTF. The chain employs TRBV28 and TRBJ1-2; tentative D call: TRBD1 (5 bases). Deletions cut 2 bases from V and 6 bases from J, with 13 bases between. Germline V gene lookup returns CDR1 MDHEN and CDR2 SYDVKM. The CDR3 consists of 14 residues.

J is TRBJ1-4 and V is TRBV18, with a possible D match to TRBD1 (5 bases). This CDR3 has 13 amino acids. V gave up 3 bases and J gave up 8 bases, with 10 bases separating them. Per the germline V gene, CDR1 is KGHSH and CDR2 is LQKENI. CDR3 protein: CASSPRKGEKLFF. Here the CDR3 DNA reads TGTGCCAGCTCACCGAGGAAGGGGGAAAAACTGTTTTTT.

The chain is built from TRBV2 and TRBJ2-2, with TRBD2 matching 12 bases. Germline trimming cut 7 bases from V and 10 bases from J; bases unmatched to any gene: 7. This CDR3 spans 14 amino acids. Germline V gene data show CDR1 as SNHLY and CDR2 as FYNNEI. For the CDR3, the DNA is TGTGCCAGCAAGACTAGCGGGGGACCCACGGAGCTGTTTTTT. Protein product: CASKTSGGPTELFF.

The V and J genes are TRBV28 and TRBJ1-2, with no clear D. The germline V and J ends were trimmed by 6 bases and 4 bases, with 9 bases remaining between them. This CDR3 has 12 amino acids. Germline values: CDR1 MDHEN, CDR2 SYDVKM. The chain's CDR3 is CASRIRAYGYTF. Written as DNA, the CDR3 is TGTGCCAGCAGGATTCGGGCCTATGGCTACACCTTC.

The V call is TRBV6-2 or TRBV6-3, the J call TRBJ1-1; no clear D. Germline loops: CDR1 MNHEY, CDR2 SVGEGT. The V and J ends lost 6 bases and 1 base respectively, with 12 bases between them. CDR3 size: 14 residues. This chain's CDR3 is CASSSRPGNTEAFF. The CDR3 DNA follows: TGTGCCAGCAGCTCGCGCCCGGGGAACACTGAAGCTTTCTTT.

The count of this clone is one. The chain couples TRBV5-1 to TRBJ1-1; D remains ambiguous. Germline V gene data show CDR1 as SGHRS and CDR2 as YFSETQ. Trimming stripped 0 bases from V and 0 bases from J, with 3 bases between. The CDR3 extends over 13 amino acids. CDR3 protein: CASSLALNTEAFF. The CDR3 region has the DNA TGCGCCAGCAGCTTGGCCTTGAACACTGAAGCTTTCTTT.

This chain links TRBV19 with TRBJ1-5, with D maybe TRBD1 (5 bases). V lost 7 bases and J 1 base, leaving 11 bases between the germline ends. CDR1 is LNHDA and CDR2 is SQIVND in the germline V gene (reference sequence). The CDR3 is 14 amino acids. The CDR3 spells CASKLGGSNQPQHF. CDR3 in DNA: TGTGCCAGTAAATTGGGGGGAAGCAATCAGCCCCAGCATTTT.

The chain employs TRBV6-5 and TRBJ2-5; D not resolved. This CDR3 has 12 amino acids. The germline V and J ends were trimmed by 8 bases and 0 bases, with 7 bases remaining between them. Germline assignment: CDR1 MNHEY and CDR2 SVGAGI. The CDR3 region is CASGRDQETQYF. The CDR3 coding sequence is TGTGCCAGCGGTAGGGACCAAGAGACCCAGTACTTC.

The chain employs TRBV10-3 and TRBJ2-7; the D is unclear. Looked up from germline, CDR1 is ENHRY and CDR2 is SYGVKD. V was trimmed by 10 bases and J by 2 bases, leaving 15 bases between them. The CDR3 contains 13 residues. CDR3 bases: TGTGCCACCAAGTTCGGTGGGGCCTACGAGCAGTACTTC. Its translation is CATKFGGAYEQYF.

V and J are TRBV30 and TRBJ1-2, with TRBD1 matching over 8 bases. The CDR3 has 15 amino acids. V shed 0 bases and J 7 bases; nucleotides not matched to a gene: 10. Germline CDR1 GTSNPN, CDR2 SVGIG (reference sequence). DNA of the CDR3: TGTGCCTGGAGTGTACTTAGGACAGGGTTTCTTGGCTACACCTTC. Translation: CAWSVLRTGFLGYTF.

The chain uses TRBV11-2 and TRBJ2-2; 12 positions match TRBD1. The germline V gene has CDR1 SGHAT and CDR2 FQNNGV. There are 18 residues in the CDR3. V trimming: 5 bases; J trimming: 3 bases; junction bases outside the gene matches: 10. DNA for the CDR3: TGTGCCAGCAGCCCGGGACAGGGGGCAACGGATTACACCGGGGAGCTGTTTTTT. This codes for CASSPGQGATDYTGELFF.

This chain joins TRBV2 and TRBJ2-2, with TRBD2 as a possible D gene (5 bases). Germline CDR1 SNHLY, CDR2 FYNNEI. Trimming shortened V by 4 bases and J by 5 bases, and 11 bases separated the two germline ends. This CDR3 comprises 14 residues. CDR3 sequence: CASSATGSTGELFF. For the CDR3, the DNA is TGTGCCAGCAGTGCTACGGGAAGTACCGGGGAGCTGTTTTTT.

The chain recombines TRBV5-1 with TRBJ1-6; D is ambiguous. The V end was cut by 0 bases, the J end by 8 bases, with 18 bases between. CDR1 is SGHRS, CDR2 YFSETQ, per germline. The CDR3 sequence is 17 residues long. The CDR3 protein is CASSLVGQARKDSPLHF. DNA of the CDR3: TGCGCCAGCAGCTTGGTTGGGCAGGCACGGAAGGATTCACCCCTCCACTTT.

The table lists this clone with a count of one. Germline is not matched at one junction end, which may reflect a read error. Other DNA sequences in the same sample also yield this CDR3. This chain connects TRBV30 to TRBJ2-7; D possibly corresponds to TRBD1 (6 bases). Germline-derived CDR1 and CDR2 are GTSNPN and SVGIG (reference sequence). The CDR3 contains 18 residues. The CDR3 protein is CAWRVRDNARFYSYEQYF. The CDR3 region has the DNA TGTGCCTGGAGGGTCCGGGACAACGCTAGGTTTTACTCCTACGAGCAGTACTTT.